This T cell receptor beta chain is from a study of T cell repertoires in cytomegalovirus infection. Background on the study: CMV infection and matching HLA type were both indicated by public TCR beta signatures.

Notes on this clonotype: The target antigen is unknown.

TCRdb fed the reads into MiXCR, producing one record per CDR3 protein. Of approximately 630,000 distinct CDR3 sequences listed, approximately 24% were seen once; the top ten hold 6.5% to 10%. CDR1 is MGHRA, CDR2 YSYEKL, per germline. The CDR3 has 17 residues. V lost 0 bases, J lost 2 bases, and 7 bases stayed unmatched. Broader study findings: CMV-specific TCR beta clonotypes restricted by HLA-C were the ones dominating the ex vivo response. Carriage of CMV together with the relevant HLA was identifiable through cumulative public TCR beta family frequency.

The rearrangement joins TRBV4-1 to TRBJ2-5, with 9 bases lining up with TRBD2. Sequencing input: CD8+ T cells from PBMCs. This clonotype originated in a human donor in good health (CMV status not recorded). Some clones in this sample may be carry-over from other donors' samples. CDR3 protein: CASSQDVGGGGQETQYF. In DNA, the CDR3 is TGCGCCAGCAGCCAAGATGTCGGCGGGGGGGGACAAGAGACCCAGTACTTC.